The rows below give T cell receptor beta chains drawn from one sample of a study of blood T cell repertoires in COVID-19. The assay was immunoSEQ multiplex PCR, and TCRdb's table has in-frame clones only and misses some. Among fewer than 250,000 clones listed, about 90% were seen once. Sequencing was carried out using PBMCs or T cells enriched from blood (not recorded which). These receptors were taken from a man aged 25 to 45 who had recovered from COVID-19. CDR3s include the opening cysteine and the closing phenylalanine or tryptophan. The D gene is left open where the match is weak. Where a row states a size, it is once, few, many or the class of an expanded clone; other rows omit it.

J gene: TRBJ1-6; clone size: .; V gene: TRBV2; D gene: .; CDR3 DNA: TGTGCCAGCAGTGGGCCAGGGAAAGGATTCACCCTCCACTTT; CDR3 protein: CASSGPGKGFTLHF
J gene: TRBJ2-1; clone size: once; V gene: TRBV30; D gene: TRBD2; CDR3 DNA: TGTGCCTGGAGTCCCTACGCTTTCGGGACTAGCGGTTACAATGAGCAGTTCTTC; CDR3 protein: CAWSPYAFGTSGYNEQFF
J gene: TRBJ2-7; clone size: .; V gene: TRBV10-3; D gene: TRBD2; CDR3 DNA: TGTGCCATCAGTCGAGTAGCGGGGGGGACTACCTACGAGCAGTACTTC; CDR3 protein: CAISRVAGGTTYEQYF
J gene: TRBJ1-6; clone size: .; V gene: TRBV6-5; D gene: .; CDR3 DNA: TGTGCCAGCAGTTATGCGGGACGGATTAATTCACCCCTCCACTTT; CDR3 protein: CASSYAGRINSPLHF
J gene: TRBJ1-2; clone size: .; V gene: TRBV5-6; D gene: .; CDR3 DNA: TGTGCCAGCAGCCCTGCCCTGTGGAGTTCTAACTATGGCTACACCTTC; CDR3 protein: CASSPALWSSNYGYTF
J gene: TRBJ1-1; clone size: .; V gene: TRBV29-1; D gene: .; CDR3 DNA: TGCAGCGTTGAACAGGGGAGTTTTGAAGCTTTCTTT; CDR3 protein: CSVEQGSFEAFF
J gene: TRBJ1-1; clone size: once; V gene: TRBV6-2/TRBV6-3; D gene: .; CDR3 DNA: TGTGCCAGCAGTTACGTGAGACAGAAAATACAGAGCACTGAAGCTTTCTTT; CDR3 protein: CASSYVRQKIQSTEAFF
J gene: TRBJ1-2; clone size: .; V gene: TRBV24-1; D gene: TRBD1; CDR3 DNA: TGTGCCACCAGTGAAGGACAGGGGACTAACTATGGCTACACCTTC; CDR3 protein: CATSEGQGTNYGYTF
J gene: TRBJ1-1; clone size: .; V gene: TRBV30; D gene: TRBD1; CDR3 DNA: TGTGCCTGGAGTGTTACAGGGGCAGGAGCTTTCTTT; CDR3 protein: CAWSVTGAGAFF
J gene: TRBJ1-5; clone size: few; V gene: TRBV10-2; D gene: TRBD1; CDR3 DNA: TGCGCCAGTAAACCCGGGACAGCCGCAAATCAGCCCCAGCATTTT; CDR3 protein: CASKPGTAANQPQHF
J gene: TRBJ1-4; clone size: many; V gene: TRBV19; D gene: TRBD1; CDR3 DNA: TGTGCCAGTAGTGCACAGGGGGCGCTTGAAAAACTGTTTTTT; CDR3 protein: CASSAQGALEKLFF
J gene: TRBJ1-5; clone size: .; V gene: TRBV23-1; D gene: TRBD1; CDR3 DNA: TGCGCCAGCAGTCAAACGGACAGGGGCAATCAGCCCCAGCATTTT; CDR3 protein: CASSQTDRGNQPQHF
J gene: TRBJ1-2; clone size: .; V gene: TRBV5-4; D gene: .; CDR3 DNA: TGTGCCAGCAGCTTGGGAGCCTCAAGTAGGCGGGATGGCTACACCTTC; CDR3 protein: CASSLGASSRRDGYTF
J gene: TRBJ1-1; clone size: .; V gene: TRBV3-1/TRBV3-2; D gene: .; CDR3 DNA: TGTGCCAGCAGCCATCTCACCGAGGGAACTGAAGCTTTCTTT; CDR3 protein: CASSHLTEGTEAFF